This T cell receptor (beta chain) was profiled in a study of technical replicates of blood from a handful of donors. Some clones are missing from TCRdb's copy, which holds only in-frame ones; the method was immunoSEQ multiplex PCR. This table holds approximately 92,000 clones, about 95% found once. The receptor comes from a human donor in good health. Material: T cells isolated from PBMCs.

The CDR3 protein is CASSLTGRTEAFF. In DNA form, the CDR3 reads TGTGCCAGCAGCTTGACAGGACGCACTGAAGCTTTCTTT. The chain uses TRBV7-3 and TRBJ1-1; weak D call: TRBD1 (6 bases). The V end lost 3 bases, the J end lost 4 bases, and 9 bases lay between the germline ends. The CDR3 spans 13 residues. Per germline, CDR1 SGHTA and CDR2 FQGTGA. Using reference TRBV7-3 and TRBJ1-1 for the parts outside the CDR3, the full variable domain is GAGVSQTPSNKVTEKGKYVELRCDPISGHTALYWYRQSLGQGPEFLIYFQGTGAADDSGLPNDRFFAVRPEGSVSTLKIQRTERGDSAVYLCASSLTGRTEAFFGQGTRLTVV.